This T cell receptor (beta chain) was captured by sequencing in a study of cytomegalovirus exposure and HLA in healthy donors. Study in general: Among the 400 or so donors who were genotyped, approximately 84% fell in the genetic ancestry cluster that is associated with self-reported Caucasian donors. Study-wide findings and caveats: The study flagged about 150 TCR beta chains as cytomegalovirus-associated. Most observed TCR sequences were rare, whereas some public TCRs were detected in many donors.

This clone was seen only once. Antigen specificity is unknown. The limits of the CDR3 on the DNA are not certain, so only TCRdb's listed CDR3 is given. While unrecorded immune exposures were likely, the donors were nominally healthy when sampled. Including both end residues, the CDR3 is 17 amino acids long. Germline V gene data show CDR1 as SEHNR and CDR2 as FQNEAQ (reference sequence). PCR used 60 Vbeta primers and 13 Jbeta primers. The protocol was immunoSEQ multiplex PCR, while the TCRdb copy is restricted to in-frame clones and leaves out a portion. This sample has approximately 160,000 clones, with around 79% found just once.

The chain employs TRBV7-9 and TRBJ2-3; TRBD2 is the table's D call and was not checked against the DNA. This receptor was taken from a male donor in good health and CMV-seropositive. Sequences were obtained from PBMCs. CDR3 sequence reads: CASSFGNGRPSTDTQYF.